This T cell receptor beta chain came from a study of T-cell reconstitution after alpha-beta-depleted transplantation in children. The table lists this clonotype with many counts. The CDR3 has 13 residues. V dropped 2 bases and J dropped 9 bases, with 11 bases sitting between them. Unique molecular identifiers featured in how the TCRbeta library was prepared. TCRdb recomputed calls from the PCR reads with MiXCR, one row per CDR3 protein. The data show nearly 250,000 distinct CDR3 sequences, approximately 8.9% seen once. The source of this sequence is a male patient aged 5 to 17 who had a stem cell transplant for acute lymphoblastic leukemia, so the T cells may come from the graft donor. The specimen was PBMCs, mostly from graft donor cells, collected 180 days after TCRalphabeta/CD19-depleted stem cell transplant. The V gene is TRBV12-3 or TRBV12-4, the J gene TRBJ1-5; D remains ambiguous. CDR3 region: CASSLTESWPQHF. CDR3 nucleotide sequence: TGTGCCAGCAGTTTAACCGAATCATGGCCCCAGCATTTT.